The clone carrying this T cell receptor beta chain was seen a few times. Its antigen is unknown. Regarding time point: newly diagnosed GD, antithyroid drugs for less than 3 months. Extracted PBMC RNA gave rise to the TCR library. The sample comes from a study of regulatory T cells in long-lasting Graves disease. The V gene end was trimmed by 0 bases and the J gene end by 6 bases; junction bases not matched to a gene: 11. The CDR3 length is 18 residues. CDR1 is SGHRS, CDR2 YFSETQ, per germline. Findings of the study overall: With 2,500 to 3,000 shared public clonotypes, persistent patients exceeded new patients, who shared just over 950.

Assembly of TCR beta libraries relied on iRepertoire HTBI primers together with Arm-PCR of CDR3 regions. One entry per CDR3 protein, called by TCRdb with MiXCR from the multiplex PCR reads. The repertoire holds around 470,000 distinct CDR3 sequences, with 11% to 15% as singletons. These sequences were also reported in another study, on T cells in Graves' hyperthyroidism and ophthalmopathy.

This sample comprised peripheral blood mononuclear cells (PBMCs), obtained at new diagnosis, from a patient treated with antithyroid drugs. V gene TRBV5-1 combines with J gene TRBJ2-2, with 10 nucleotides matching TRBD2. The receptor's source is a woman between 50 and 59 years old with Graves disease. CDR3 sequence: CASSLDKTSGQGAGELFF. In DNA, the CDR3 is TGCGCCAGCAGCTTGGACAAGACTAGCGGGCAAGGGGCCGGGGAGCTGTTTTTT. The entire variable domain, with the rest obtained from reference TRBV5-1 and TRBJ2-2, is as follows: KAGVTQTPRYLIKTRGQQVTLSCSPISGHRSVSWYQQTPGQGLQFLFEYFSETQRNKGNFPGRFSGRQFSNSRSEMNVSTLELGDSALYLCASSLDKTSGQGAGELFFGEGSRLTVL.